This T cell receptor beta chain was identified during a study of blood T cell repertoires in COVID-19. On the study more broadly: Samples came from the United States, Italy and Spain, spanning acute and convalescent COVID-19. In each case, the material was cDNA or gDNA derived from T cells, B-cell-depleted T cells, or PBMCs.

Method: immunoSEQ multiplex PCR; TCRdb's copy keeps in-frame clones and lacks some. The sample has about 95,000 clones; about 87% are singletons. The germline gives CDR1 SGHTA, CDR2 FQGTGA. The CDR3 is 14 amino acids. Losses at the gene ends were 5 bases for V and 6 bases for J; bases not matched to a gene: 2. The sequenced sample was peripheral blood. The receptor was isolated from a human donor in a cohort sampled during active COVID-19. V and J are TRBV7-3 and TRBJ2-7, with TRBD2 identical over 15 bases. Here the CDR3 reads CASSAGLAGGEQYF. CDR3 sequence (DNA): TGTGCCAGCAGCGCGGGACTAGCGGGGGGCGAGCAGTACTTC.